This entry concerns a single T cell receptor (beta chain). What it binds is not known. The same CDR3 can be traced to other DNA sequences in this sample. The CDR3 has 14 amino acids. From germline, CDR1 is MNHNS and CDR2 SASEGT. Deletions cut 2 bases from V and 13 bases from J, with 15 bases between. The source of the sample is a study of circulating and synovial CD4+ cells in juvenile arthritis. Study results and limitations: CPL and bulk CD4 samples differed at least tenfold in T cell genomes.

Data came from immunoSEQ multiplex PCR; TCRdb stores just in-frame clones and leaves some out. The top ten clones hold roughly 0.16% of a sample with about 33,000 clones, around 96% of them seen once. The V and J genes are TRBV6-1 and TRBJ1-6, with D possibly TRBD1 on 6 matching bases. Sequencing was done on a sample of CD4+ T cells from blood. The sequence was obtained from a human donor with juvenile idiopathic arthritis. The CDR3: CASSEQGTKSPLHF. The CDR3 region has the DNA TGTGCCAGCAGTGAACAGGGGACAAAATCCCCCCTCCACTTT.